This T cell receptor (beta chain) was profiled in a study of Tregs in tolerant kidney transplant recipients. General study findings and limits: No direct test of biological reproducibility was done here.

CDR1 is MNHEY, CDR2 SVGAGI, per germline. J gave up 6 bases and V 8 bases, and 7 bases lay outside the gene matches. The CDR3 spans 13 residues. Notes on this clone: Its cognate antigen is unknown.

The nonmyeloablative bone marrow transplants came from related graft donors, with transient mixed chimerism. Thawed PBMCs were FACS-sorted into unstimulated CD4+CD25+CD127- regulatory T cells, CD4+CD25- non-regulatory cells, CD4 and CD8 cells. Assay used: immunoSEQ multiplex PCR; TCRdb lists only in-frame clones, some missing. The repertoire holds approximately 50,000 clones, with around 93% as singletons. This sequence was found in a human patient who received a combined kidney and bone marrow transplant. Some T cells may be transferred from the graft donor. This chain links TRBV6-5 with TRBJ2-1; TRBD2 matches at 7 bases. This sample comprised CD8+ T cells from blood (PBMCs), obtained 24 months after the transplant. Here the CDR3 DNA reads TGTGCCAGCCGGGGGGAGTGGGGCAATGAGCAGTTCTTC. Translated: CASRGEWGNEQFF.